The 31 T cell receptor beta chains below come from one sample, sequenced in a study of CD8 T cells in ankylosing spondylitis. Overall study findings and caveats: The study identified a TCR beta motif of eight highly homologous variants that appeared characteristic of ankylosing spondylitis blood.

TCRdb re-called the 5' RACE reads through MiXCR, storing one row per CDR3 protein. Of a few hundred thousand distinct CDR3 sequences in the sample, around 20% are singletons; the top ten hold about 16%. The antigens of these receptors remain unknown. Sample: blood, either unsorted or a sorted T cell fraction (not recorded which). These receptors came from a male donor with ankylosing spondylitis.

J is TRBJ2-1 and V is TRBV18; 7 bases line up with TRBD1. Germline CDR1 is KGHSH and CDR2 is LQKENI. This CDR3 region has 18 residues. Germline trimming cut 3 bases from V and 0 bases from J; bases unmatched to any gene: 11. The CDR3 DNA sequence: TGTGCCAGCTCACCCTCGCCCAGACAGGGAAGCTCCTACAATGAGCAGTTCTTC. Translating it yields CASSPSPRQGSSYNEQFF. Complete variable domain (other parts from reference TRBV18 and TRBJ2-1): NAGVMQNPRHLVRRRGQEARLRCSPMKGHSHVYWYRQLPEEGLKFMVYLQKENIIDESGMPKERFSAEFPKEGPSILRIQQVVRGDSAAYFCASSPSPRQGSSYNEQFFGPGTRLTVL.

This clonotype has more than one count but fewer than ten. The genes are TRBV20-1 and TRBJ1-5, with unresolved D. V shed 1 base and J shed 11 bases, with 9 bases lying between them. The CDR3 is made up of 11 amino acids. Germline values: CDR1 DFQATT, CDR2 SNEGSKA (reference sequence). CDR3 sequence reads: CSARAIDSQHF. The DNA for the CDR3 is TGCAGTGCTAGAGCGATCGACTCCCAGCATTTT.

CDR3 region: CSAPRPGYGYTF. DNA of the CDR3: TGCAGTGCCCCCCGGCCCGGGTATGGCTACACCTTC. The rearrangement joins TRBV20-1 to TRBJ1-2; D unresolved. CDR1 and CDR2 (germline): DFQATT, SNEGSKA (reference sequence). Trimming shortened V by 6 bases and J by 5 bases, and 13 bases separated the two germline ends. The CDR3 has 12 amino acids.

Here the CDR3 reads CASSFLAGEHNEQFF. In nucleotides, the CDR3 is TGCGCCAGCAGCTTCTTAGCGGGAGAACACAATGAGCAGTTCTTC. V is TRBV5-1 and J is TRBJ2-1, with 9 bases identical to TRBD2. J gave up 5 bases and V 2 bases, and 5 bases lay outside the gene matches. In germline, CDR1 is SGHRS, CDR2 YFSETQ. The CDR3 consists of 15 residues. The full variable domain, completed using reference TRBV5-1 and TRBJ2-1, is KAGVTQTPRYLIKTRGQQVTLSCSPISGHRSVSWYQQTPGQGLQFLFEYFSETQRNKGNFPGRFSGRQFSNSRSEMNVSTLELGDSALYLCASSFLAGEHNEQFFGPGTRLTVL.

This clonotype has a handful of counts. The chain combines TRBV20-1 with TRBJ2-1, with 8 bases aligning to TRBD2. Losses at the gene ends were 3 bases for V and 7 bases for J; bases not matched to a gene: 11. Germline V gene lookup returns CDR1 DFQATT and CDR2 SNEGSKA (reference sequence). This CDR3 contains 15 residues. CDR3 DNA: TGCAGTGCTAGGCCCCGCCGGGGGGGATTGAATGAGCAGTTCTTC. This codes for CSARPRRGGLNEQFF.

The table lists this clonotype with a few counts. This chain links TRBV6-5 with TRBJ2-1; no definite D call. This CDR3 is built from 14 residues. V was shortened by 4 bases and J by 7 bases, with 14 bases between the two germline ends. Germline V gene lookup returns CDR1 MNHEY and CDR2 SVGAGI. DNA of the CDR3: TGTGCCAGCAGTTCGTCCATGGACCGTAATGAGCAGTTCTTC. As protein: CASSSSMDRNEQFF.

This clonotype was seen only a few times. The chain couples TRBV28 to TRBJ2-2, with TRBD2 as a possible D gene (6 bases). The CDR3 covers 15 residues. The germline V gene encodes CDR1 MDHEN and CDR2 SYDVKM. V was clipped by 2 bases and J by 5 bases, with 12 bases between them. The CDR3 here is CASSLRGRRTGELFF. The CDR3 nucleotides read TGTGCCAGCAGTTTAAGAGGGAGGAGAACCGGGGAGCTGTTTTTT.

The chain is built from TRBV12-3 or TRBV12-4 and TRBJ1-1; weak D call: TRBD1 (6 bases). Between the trimmed V and J ends, which lost 10 bases and 10 bases, there was a span of 28 bases. The CDR3 contains 15 residues. CDR3 sequence (DNA): TGTGCCACCACACGGGGGCAGGGATCCACCCAAGGAGCTTTCTTT. This gives the protein CATTRGQGSTQGAFF.

This rearrangement joins TRBV5-4 to TRBJ2-3; D is perhaps TRBD2 (6 bases). V lost 0 bases and J 3 bases, leaving 8 bases between the germline ends. This CDR3 region has 14 residues. CDR1 and CDR2 from the germline V gene are SGHNT and YYREEE (reference sequence). CDR3 bases: TGTGCCAGCAGCTTGGGACTAGAAACAGATACGCAGTATTTT. Translation: CASSLGLETDTQYF.

This clonotype was found a few times. This rearrangement joins TRBV6-2 or TRBV6-3 to TRBJ2-1; D gene uncertain. The length of the CDR3 is 14 residues. Germline lookup yields CDR1 MNHEY and CDR2 SVGEGT. With 2 bases removed from V and 7 bases from J, the gap between germline ends came to 12 bases. This CDR3 reads CASSYPDLRNEQFF. CDR3 DNA sequence: TGTGCCAGCAGTTACCCCGACTTGAGGAATGAGCAGTTCTTC.

This clonotype has a handful of counts. The rearrangement uses TRBV9 and TRBJ2-5; the D call may be TRBD1 or TRBD2 (6 bases each). The CDR3 runs 16 residues. Between the trimmed V and J ends, which lost 3 bases and 4 bases, there was a span of 19 bases. CDR1 and CDR2 (germline): SGDLS, YYNGEE. CDR3: CASSDEGRGVGETQYF. The CDR3 DNA follows: TGTGCCAGCAGCGACGAGGGTAGGGGGGTTGGAGAGACCCAGTACTTC.

The CDR3 protein is CASRPYTEAFF. The CDR3 DNA reads TGTGCCAGCAGGCCCTATACTGAAGCTTTCTTT. The chain uses TRBV12-3 or TRBV12-4 and TRBJ1-1; the D is unclear. The CDR3 spans 11 residues. Trimming removed 6 bases from V and 5 bases from J, with 7 bases in between.

This clonotype was picked up a small number of times. CDR3 region: CACPSVYYGYTF. The CDR3 nucleotides are TGTGCCTGTCCATCGGTTTACTATGGCTACACCTTC. The rearrangement links TRBV6-1 to TRBJ1-2, with no clear D. Trimming stripped 11 bases from V and 3 bases from J, with 13 bases between. The CDR3 covers 12 residues. The germline V gene has CDR1 MNHNS and CDR2 SASEGT.

A few counts support this clonotype. The chain couples TRBV2 to TRBJ2-3; the D is unclear. Trimming took off 3 bases at V and 2 bases at J, with 9 bases between the two ends. The CDR3 is 14 amino acids. Germline CDR1 is SNHLY and CDR2 is FYNNEI. In nucleotides, the CDR3 is TGTGCCAGCAGTGACGGGCAGTACACAGATACGCAGTATTTT. Protein: CASSDGQYTDTQYF.

The J gene is TRBJ2-3, the V gene TRBV5-1; 9 bases map to TRBD1. Germline-derived CDR1 and CDR2 are SGHRS and YFSETQ. The V and J ends lost 4 bases and 0 bases, in that order; junction bases with no gene match: 3. The CDR3 contains 15 residues. The CDR3 sequence: CASSADRGSTDTQYF. Written as DNA, the CDR3 is TGCGCCAGCAGCGCCGACAGGGGGAGCACAGATACGCAGTATTTT.

This clonotype was counted between two and nine times. The V call is TRBV20-1, the J call TRBJ2-7, with unresolved D. Trimming left V 5 bases short and J 4 bases short, with 9 bases between. Germline V lookup: CDR1 DFQATT, CDR2 SNEGSKA (reference sequence). The CDR3 is made up of 11 amino acids. The CDR3 region has the DNA TGCAGTGCTTTGGGAATATACGAGCAGTACTTC. Its protein is CSALGIYEQYF.

The chain has TRBV2 and TRBJ1-1; 8 nucleotides agree with TRBD1. Germline V gene sequence: CDR1 SNHLY, CDR2 FYNNEI. The CDR3 totals 16 residues. The V segment lost 5 bases and the J segment 0 bases; nucleotides outside the gene matches: 8. CDR3 DNA sequence: TGTGCCAGCAGTCTCGACAGGGGAGGCATGAACACTGAAGCTTTCTTT. It encodes CASSLDRGGMNTEAFF. The whole variable domain, remainder taken from reference TRBV2 and TRBJ1-1, is EPEVTQTPSHQVTQMGQEVILRCVPISNHLYFYWYRQILGQKVEFLVSFYNNEISEKSEIFDDQFSVERPDGSNFTLKIRSTKLEDSAMYFCASSLDRGGMNTEAFFGQGTRLTVV.

This clonotype was counted only a few times. The chain uses TRBV6-1 and TRBJ1-5, with D possibly matching TRBD1 (6 bases). The V gene lost 8 bases and the J gene lost 5 bases, with 13 bases spanning the gap. CDR3 size: 13 residues. Looked up from germline, CDR1 is MNHNS and CDR2 is SASEGT. In DNA form, the CDR3 reads TGTGCCAGCTTTGGACAGCTAGATCAGCCCCAGCATTTT. This encodes CASFGQLDQPQHF.

This clonotype was seen more than once but under ten times. The V gene is TRBV20-1, the J gene TRBJ2-1; TRBD2 matches at 12 bases. The V segment lost 2 bases and the J segment 4 bases; nucleotides outside the gene matches: 6. CDR3 size: 16 residues. Germline CDR1 and CDR2: DFQATT and SNEGSKA (reference sequence). CDR3 in amino acids: CSARRGTSGLYNEQFF. The CDR3 nucleotides read TGCAGTGCTAGACGGGGGACTAGCGGGTTGTACAATGAGCAGTTCTTC.

This clonotype was picked up a small number of times. The rearrangement joins TRBV7-3 to TRBJ2-1; 13 nucleotides agree with TRBD2. CDR1 is SGHTA, CDR2 FQGTGA, per germline. The CDR3 spans 17 residues. V dropped 6 bases and J dropped 8; count of bases not matched to a gene: 13. This CDR3 is CASRPNTTSGRVHEQFF. As DNA, the CDR3 is TGTGCCAGCAGACCCAACACAACTAGCGGGAGGGTCCATGAGCAGTTCTTC.

The rearrangement joins TRBV3-1 to TRBJ2-1, with 11 positions matching TRBD2. The CDR3 loop spans 15 amino acids. Germline V gives CDR1 LGHDT, CDR2 YNNKEL (reference sequence). V shed 1 base and J 7 bases; nucleotides not matched to a gene: 3. The CDR3 here is CASSQGVAGGNEQFF. The CDR3 DNA sequence: TGTGCCAGCAGCCAAGGGGTAGCGGGAGGGAATGAGCAGTTCTTC.

The J gene is TRBJ2-3, the V gene TRBV11-2, with 12 bases that match TRBD2. Trimming cost V 1 base and J 1 base; bases outside gene matches: 6. Germline V lookup: CDR1 SGHAT, CDR2 FQNNGV. This CDR3 has 18 amino acids. The CDR3 reads CASSLGLAGVWGTDTQYF. In DNA, the CDR3 is TGTGCCAGCAGCTTAGGACTAGCGGGAGTCTGGGGCACAGATACGCAGTATTTT.

This clonotype was picked up a small number of times. The gene calls are TRBV12-3 or TRBV12-4 and TRBJ2-5, with 10 bases lining up with TRBD2. J gave up 6 bases and V 6 bases, and 16 bases lay outside the gene matches. The CDR3 consists of 17 residues. The chain's CDR3 is CASRGSVTSGIGKTQYF. CDR3 coding DNA: TGTGCCAGCAGAGGCTCCGTCACTAGCGGGATCGGGAAGACCCAGTACTTC.

This clonotype was observed a few times. This rearrangement joins TRBV20-1 to TRBJ2-4; 10 positions match TRBD2. Germline CDR1 and CDR2: DFQATT and SNEGSKA (reference sequence). The CDR3 loop spans 16 amino acids. J gave up 7 bases and V 0 bases, and 9 bases lay outside the gene matches. The CDR3 DNA follows: TGCAGTGCTAGAGAGATTGTGCGAGCGGGGGGGAACATTCAGTACTTC. Encoded protein: CSAREIVRAGGNIQYF.

This clonotype was picked up a small number of times. This rearrangement joins TRBV5-1 to TRBJ1-2; D unresolved. V gave up 3 bases and J gave up 5 bases, with 26 bases separating them. The germline V gene has CDR1 SGHRS and CDR2 YFSETQ. The CDR3 contains 18 residues. CDR3: CASSSRVHLSLDAYGYTF. DNA of the CDR3: TGCGCCAGCAGCTCGAGGGTTCATCTGTCGTTGGACGCATATGGCTACACCTTC.

The chain uses TRBV19 and TRBJ2-5; no firm D call. The germline V and J ends were trimmed by 11 bases and 5 bases, with 9 bases remaining between them. This CDR3 region has 10 residues. CDR1 LNHDA and CDR2 SQIVND come from the germline V gene (reference sequence). Written as DNA, the CDR3 is TGTGCCGTAGGCCGGGAGACCCAGTACTTC. Amino acid sequence: CAVGRETQYF.

The chain uses TRBV6-2 or TRBV6-3 and TRBJ2-7, with a weak D call TRBD1 (6 bases). This CDR3 has 13 amino acids. Germline loops: CDR1 MNHEY, CDR2 SVGEGT. V lost 5 bases and J 2 bases, leaving 10 bases between the germline ends. In DNA form, the CDR3 reads TGTGCCAGCAGTAACAGGGTTACCTACGAGCAGTACTTC. This gives the protein CASSNRVTYEQYF.

This clonotype was picked up a small number of times. V is TRBV12-3 or TRBV12-4 and J is TRBJ1-4; 9 bases fit TRBD1. The junction had 7 bases not matched to a gene; V was cut back by 6 bases and J by 2 bases. CDR3 size: 16 residues. CDR3 amino acids: CASRPGQGRTNEKLFF. DNA of the CDR3: TGTGCCAGCAGACCGGGACAGGGAAGGACTAATGAAAAACTGTTTTTT.

The gene calls are TRBV7-6 and TRBJ2-3; D is possibly TRBD1 (5 bases). This CDR3 is 13 amino acids long. Germline V CDR1 and CDR2: SGHVS, FNYEAQ. V lost 7 bases and J lost 4, with 12 bases in between. The CDR3 DNA sequence: TGTGCCAGCAAGCGAGTGGGGCCAGATACGCAGTATTTT. Its translation is CASKRVGPDTQYF. The full variable domain, completed using reference TRBV7-6 and TRBJ2-3, is GAGVSQSPRYKVTKRGQDVALRCDPISGHVSLYWYRQALGQGPEFLTYFNYEAQQDKSGLPNDRFSAERPEGSISTLTIQRTEQRDSAMYRCASKRVGPDTQYFGPGTRLTVL.

The table lists this clonotype with a few counts. The genes are TRBV5-1 and TRBJ2-5; TRBD2 is a possible D gene (6 bases). Germline lookup yields CDR1 SGHRS and CDR2 YFSETQ. The CDR3 extends over 14 amino acids. Trimming stripped 0 bases from V and 4 bases from J, with 10 bases between. The CDR3 here is CASSLVGGGETQYF. CDR3 DNA sequence: TGCGCCAGCAGCTTGGTTGGGGGAGGAGAGACCCAGTACTTC.

This clonotype has just a few counts. The chain joins TRBV29-1 to TRBJ1-1; the D is unclear. Germline CDR1 is SQVTM and CDR2 is ANQGSEA. This CDR3 comprises 10 residues. V was trimmed by 7 bases and J by 11 bases, leaving 14 bases between them. CDR3 in amino acids: CSGFGSRAFF. The CDR3 DNA is TGCAGCGGGTTTGGGAGCCGGGCTTTCTTT.